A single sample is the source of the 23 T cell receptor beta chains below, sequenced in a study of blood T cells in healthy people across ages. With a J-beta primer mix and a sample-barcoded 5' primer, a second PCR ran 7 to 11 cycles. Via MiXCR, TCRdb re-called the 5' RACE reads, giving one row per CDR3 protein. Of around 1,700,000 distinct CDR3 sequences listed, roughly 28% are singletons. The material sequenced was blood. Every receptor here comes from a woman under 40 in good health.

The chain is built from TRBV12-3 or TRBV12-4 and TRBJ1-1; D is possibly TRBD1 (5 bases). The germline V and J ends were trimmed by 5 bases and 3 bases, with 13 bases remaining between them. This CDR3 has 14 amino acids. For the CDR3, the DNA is TGTGCCAGCAGTGACAGAGTAAGAGACACTGAAGCTTTCTTT. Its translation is CASSDRVRDTEAFF.

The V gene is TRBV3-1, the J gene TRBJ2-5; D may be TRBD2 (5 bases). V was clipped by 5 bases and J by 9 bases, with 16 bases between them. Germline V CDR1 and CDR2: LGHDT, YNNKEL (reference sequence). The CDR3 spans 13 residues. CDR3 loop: CASSGSTQRAQYF. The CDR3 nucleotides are TGTGCCAGCAGCGGGAGCACCCAAAGGGCCCAGTACTTC.

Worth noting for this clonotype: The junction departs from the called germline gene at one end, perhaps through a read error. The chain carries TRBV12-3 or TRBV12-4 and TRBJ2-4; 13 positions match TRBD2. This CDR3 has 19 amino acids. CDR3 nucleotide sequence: TGTGCCGGCAGTTTGCTTCCGGGACTAGCGGGAATAGCCAAAAACATTCAGTACTTC. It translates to CAGSLLPGLAGIAKNIQYF.

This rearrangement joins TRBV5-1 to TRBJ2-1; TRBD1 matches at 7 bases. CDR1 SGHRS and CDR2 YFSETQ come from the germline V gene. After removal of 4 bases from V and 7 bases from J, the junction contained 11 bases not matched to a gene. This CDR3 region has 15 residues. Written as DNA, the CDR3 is TGCGCCAGCAGCAGGCTGACAGGGTCGGGGAATGAGCAGTTCTTC. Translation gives CASSRLTGSGNEQFF.

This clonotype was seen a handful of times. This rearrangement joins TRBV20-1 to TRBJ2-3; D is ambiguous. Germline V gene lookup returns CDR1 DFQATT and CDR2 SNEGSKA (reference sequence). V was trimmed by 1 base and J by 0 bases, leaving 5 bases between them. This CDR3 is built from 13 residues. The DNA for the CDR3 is TGCAGTGCTAGAGCCCAGAGCACAGATACGCAGTATTTT. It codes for CSARAQSTDTQYF.

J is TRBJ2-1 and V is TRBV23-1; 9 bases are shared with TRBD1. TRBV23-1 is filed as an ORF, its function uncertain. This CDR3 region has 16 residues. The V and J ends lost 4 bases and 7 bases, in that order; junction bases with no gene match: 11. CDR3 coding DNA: TGCGCCAGCAGTCTAGGACAGGGGATGTTGGGGAATGAGCAGTTCTTC. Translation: CASSLGQGMLGNEQFF.

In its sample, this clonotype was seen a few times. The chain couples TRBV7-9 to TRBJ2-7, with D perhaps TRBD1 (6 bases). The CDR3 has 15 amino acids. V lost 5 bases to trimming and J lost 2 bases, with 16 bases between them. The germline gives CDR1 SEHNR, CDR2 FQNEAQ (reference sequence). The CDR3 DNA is TGTGCCAGCAGCCCCAAAGACAGGAGAGCCTACGAGCAGTACTTC. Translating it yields CASSPKDRRAYEQYF.

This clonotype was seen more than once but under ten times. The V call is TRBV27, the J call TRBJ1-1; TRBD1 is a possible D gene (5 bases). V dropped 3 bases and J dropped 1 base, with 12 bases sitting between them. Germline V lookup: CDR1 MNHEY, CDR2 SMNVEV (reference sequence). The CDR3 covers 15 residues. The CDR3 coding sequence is TGTGCCAGCAGTTTTTGGGGCCAGTCGAACACTGAAGCTTTCTTT. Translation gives CASSFWGQSNTEAFF.

CDR3 bases: TGTGCCAGCAGCTTCTTAGGCGAGACAGGGATATTTTACGAGCAGTACTTC. The encoded protein is CASSFLGETGIFYEQYF. This rearrangement joins TRBV5-6 to TRBJ2-4, with 7 positions matching TRBD1. The DNA end lines up better with TRBJ2-7; the J call may be wrong. Per germline, CDR1 SGHDT and CDR2 YYEEEE. CDR3 length: 17 amino acids.

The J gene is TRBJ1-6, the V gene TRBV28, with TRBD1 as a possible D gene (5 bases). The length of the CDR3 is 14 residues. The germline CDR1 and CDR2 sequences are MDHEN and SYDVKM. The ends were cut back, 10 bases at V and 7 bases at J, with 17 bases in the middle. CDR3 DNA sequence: TGTGCCAACGAGCTGGGACGGCCCAATTCACCCCTCCACTTT. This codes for CANELGRPNSPLHF.

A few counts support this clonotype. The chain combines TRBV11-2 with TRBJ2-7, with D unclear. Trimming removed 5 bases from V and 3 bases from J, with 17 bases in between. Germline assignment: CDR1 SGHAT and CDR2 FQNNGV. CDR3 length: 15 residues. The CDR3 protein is CASSPTRTLDYEQYF. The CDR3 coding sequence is TGTGCCAGCAGCCCCACACGTACCCTCGACTACGAGCAGTACTTC.

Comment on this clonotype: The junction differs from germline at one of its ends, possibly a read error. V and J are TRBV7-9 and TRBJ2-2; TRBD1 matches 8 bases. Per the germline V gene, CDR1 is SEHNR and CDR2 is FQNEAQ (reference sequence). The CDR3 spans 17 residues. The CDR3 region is CASSSTGATRGTGVLFF. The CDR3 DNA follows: TGTGCCAGCAGCTCGACAGGGGCGACACGGGGCACCGGGGTGCTGTTTTTT.

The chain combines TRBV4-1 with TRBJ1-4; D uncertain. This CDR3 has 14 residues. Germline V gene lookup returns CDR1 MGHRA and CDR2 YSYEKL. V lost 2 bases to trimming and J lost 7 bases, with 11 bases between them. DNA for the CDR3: TGCGCCAGCAGCCAAATTTGGCAGATTGAAAAACTGTTTTTT. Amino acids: CASSQIWQIEKLFF.

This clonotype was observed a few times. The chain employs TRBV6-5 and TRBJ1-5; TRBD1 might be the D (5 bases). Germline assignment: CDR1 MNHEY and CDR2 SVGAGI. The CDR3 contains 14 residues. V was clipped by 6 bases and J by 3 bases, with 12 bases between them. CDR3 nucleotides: TGTGCCAGCAGAATGGGGCGGAACAATCAGCCCCAGCATTTT. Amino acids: CASRMGRNNQPQHF.

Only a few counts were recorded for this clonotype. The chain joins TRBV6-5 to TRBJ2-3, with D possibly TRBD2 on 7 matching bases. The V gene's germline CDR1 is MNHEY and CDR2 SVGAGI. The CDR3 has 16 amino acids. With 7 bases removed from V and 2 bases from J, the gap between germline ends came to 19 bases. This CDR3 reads CASTLRGGVSTDTQYF. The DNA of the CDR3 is TGTGCCAGCACTCTGAGGGGGGGGGTTTCCACAGATACGCAGTATTTT.

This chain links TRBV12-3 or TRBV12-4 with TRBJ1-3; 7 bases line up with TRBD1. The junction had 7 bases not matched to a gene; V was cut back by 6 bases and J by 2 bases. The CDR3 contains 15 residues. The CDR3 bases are TGTGCCAGCAGGTCCGAGGGGGCGCCTGGAAACACCATATATTTT. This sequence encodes CASRSEGAPGNTIYF.

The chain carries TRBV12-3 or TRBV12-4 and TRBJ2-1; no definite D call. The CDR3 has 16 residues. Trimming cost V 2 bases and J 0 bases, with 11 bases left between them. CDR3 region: CASSLLRPTSYNEQFF. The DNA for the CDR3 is TGTGCCAGCAGTTTACTTAGACCAACCTCCTACAATGAGCAGTTCTTC.

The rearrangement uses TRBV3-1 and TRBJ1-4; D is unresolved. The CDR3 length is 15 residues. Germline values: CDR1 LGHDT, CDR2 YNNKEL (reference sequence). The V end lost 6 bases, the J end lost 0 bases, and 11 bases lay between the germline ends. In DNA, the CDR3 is TGTGCCAGCAGGCAGGAGGCAGCAACTAATGAAAAACTGTTTTTT. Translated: CASRQEAATNEKLFF.

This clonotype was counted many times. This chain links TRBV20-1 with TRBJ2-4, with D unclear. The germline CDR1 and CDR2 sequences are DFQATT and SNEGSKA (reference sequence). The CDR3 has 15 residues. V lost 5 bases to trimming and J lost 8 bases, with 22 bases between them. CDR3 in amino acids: CSAHGLTELWDIQYF. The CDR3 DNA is TGCAGTGCTCATGGGCTAACCGAGTTGTGGGACATTCAGTACTTC.

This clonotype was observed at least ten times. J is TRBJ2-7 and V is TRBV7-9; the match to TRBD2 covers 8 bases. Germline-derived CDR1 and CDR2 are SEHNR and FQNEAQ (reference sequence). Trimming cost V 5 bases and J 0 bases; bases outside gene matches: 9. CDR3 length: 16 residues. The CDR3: CASSGSEGTSSYEQYF. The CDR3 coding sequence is TGTGCCAGCAGCGGGTCGGAGGGGACTAGCTCCTACGAGCAGTACTTC.

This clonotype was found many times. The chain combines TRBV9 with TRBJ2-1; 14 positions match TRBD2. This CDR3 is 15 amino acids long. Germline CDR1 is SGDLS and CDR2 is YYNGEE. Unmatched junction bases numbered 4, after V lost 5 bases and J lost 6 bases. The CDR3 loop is CASSATSGRANEQFF. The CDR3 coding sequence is TGTGCCAGCAGTGCGACTAGCGGGAGGGCCAATGAGCAGTTCTTC.

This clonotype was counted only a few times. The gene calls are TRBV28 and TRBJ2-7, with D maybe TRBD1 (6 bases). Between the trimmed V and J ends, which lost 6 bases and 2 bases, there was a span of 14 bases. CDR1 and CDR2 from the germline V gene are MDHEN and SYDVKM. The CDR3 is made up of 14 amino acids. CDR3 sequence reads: CASRIQGLTYEQYF. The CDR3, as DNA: TGTGCCAGCAGAATACAGGGCCTAACCTACGAGCAGTACTTC. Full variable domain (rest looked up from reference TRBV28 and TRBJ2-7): DVKVTQSSRYLVKRTGEKVFLECVQDMDHENMFWYRQDPGLGLRLIYFSYDVKMKEKGDIPEGYSVSREKKERFSLILESASTNQTSMYLCASRIQGLTYEQYFGPGTRLTVT.

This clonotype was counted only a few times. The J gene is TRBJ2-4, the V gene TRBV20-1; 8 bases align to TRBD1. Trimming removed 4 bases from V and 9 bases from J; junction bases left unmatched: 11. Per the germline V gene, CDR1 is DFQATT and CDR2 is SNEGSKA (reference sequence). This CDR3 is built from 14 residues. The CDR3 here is CSATARGQGFIQYF. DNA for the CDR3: TGCAGTGCTACCGCCCGAGGACAGGGATTCATTCAGTACTTC.